The T cell receptor beta chain described here comes from a study of glioma-infiltrating T cells. CDR1 and CDR2 (germline): MNHNS, SASEGT. The CDR3 loop spans 14 amino acids. Trimming removed 7 bases from V and 0 bases from J; junction bases left unmatched: 4. Study-level points and caveats: Only very few CDR3 sequences appeared in both tissue and blood. Above-expected tissue-blood divergence occurred in all gliomas, most in low-grade ones.

Using RNA template, CDR3s of TCR alpha and beta were amplified with iRepertoire arm-PCR. One-step reverse transcription and amplification started from approximately 100-400 ng of tissue mRNA or PBMC total RNA. MiXCR, applied by TCRdb to the multiplex PCR reads, yields one record per CDR3 protein. The sample lists some 1,500 distinct CDR3 sequences, 83% occurring once. About this clonotype: Its target is not known.

The receptor was isolated from a human donor with low-grade glioma or glioblastoma, undergoing nonglioma brain surgery, or in good health (not recorded which). Some clones in this sample may be carry-over from other donors' samples. This chain joins TRBV6-1 and TRBJ2-3; 7 bases are shared with TRBD2. Sample: glioma tissue, nonneoplastic brain tissue, or PBMCs (not recorded which). DNA for the CDR3: TGTGCCAGCAAAGCGGGGCTTAGCACAGATACGCAGTATTTT. This sequence encodes CASKAGLSTDTQYF.